This entry lists 17 T cell receptor beta chains sequenced from one sample in a study of CD8+CD57+ T cells in acquired aplastic anemia. Sequencing was done on patients that had shown CD8+CD57+ cell expansion by flow cytometry. Investigators profiled TCR beta VDJ and CDR3 from genomic DNA template. TCRdb re-derived calls from the reads in MiXCR, one entry per CDR3 protein. This table holds under 200,000 distinct CDR3 sequences, approximately 52% found once. Sequenced: sorted CD4+, CD8+, or CD8+CD57+ T cells (not recorded which) from PBMCs. Receptors were obtained from a human donor with aplastic anemia.

The V and J genes are TRBV2 and TRBJ1-1, with no clear D. The length of the CDR3 is 13 residues. Germline-derived CDR1 and CDR2 are SNHLY and FYNNEI. The V end was cut by 8 bases, the J end by 1 base, with 11 bases between. CDR3 residues: CASSIQPNTEAFF. CDR3 sequence (DNA): TGTGCCAGCTCTATCCAGCCGAACACTGAAGCTTTCTTT.

This clonotype turned up a few times. The chain uses TRBV2 and TRBJ2-3; D possibly uses TRBD1 or TRBD2 (6 bases each). Between the trimmed V and J ends, which lost 5 bases and 11 bases, there was a span of 20 bases. The germline V gene has CDR1 SNHLY and CDR2 FYNNEI. This CDR3 has 14 amino acids. DNA for the CDR3: TGTGCCAGCAGTCCCTATCACGGGGGCCCTGAGCAGTATTTT. It specifies CASSPYHGGPEQYF.

Comment on this clonotype: It may be a read error: a sequence one base away is much more abundant. The V gene is TRBV5-4, the J gene TRBJ2-3; the D gene is possibly TRBD2 (5 bases). Germline values: CDR1 SGHNT, CDR2 YYREEE (reference sequence). The CDR3 has 16 amino acids. The CDR3, as DNA: TGTGCCGGCAGCTTGGCGGGTCTCGGGGGCACAGATACGCAGTATTTT. This sequence encodes CAGSLAGLGGTDTQYF.

The chain employs TRBV5-1 and TRBJ2-2, with 11 bases matching TRBD2. The length of the CDR3 is 18 residues. Germline values: CDR1 SGHRS, CDR2 YFSETQ. V shed 4 bases, J shed 2 bases, and the junction held 10 bases outside the gene matches. CDR3 DNA sequence: TGCGCCAGCAGCCCCGCGGAGACTAGCGGGATTAACACCGGGGAGCTGTTTTTT. The encoded protein is CASSPAETSGINTGELFF.

V is TRBV6-1 and J is TRBJ2-7; D is perhaps TRBD1 or TRBD2 (5 bases each). Germline V gives CDR1 MNHNS, CDR2 SASEGT. The CDR3 sequence is 15 residues long. V was clipped by 5 bases and J by 3 bases, with 17 bases between them. The CDR3, as DNA: TGTGCCAGCAGTAGCGACCCGGGGACGAACTACGAGCAGTACTTC. It specifies CASSSDPGTNYEQYF.

CDR3 nucleotides: TGCAGCGTTGAAGAGGACAGGGGGTGGGCCTACGAGCAGTACTTC. It is translated as CSVEEDRGWAYEQYF. The chain is built from TRBV29-1 and TRBJ2-7, with 10 positions matching TRBD1. There are 15 residues in the CDR3. J gave up 2 bases and V 0 bases, and 4 bases lay outside the gene matches. Looked up from germline, CDR1 is SQVTM and CDR2 is ANQGSEA.

A single count supports this clonotype. The V gene is TRBV20-1, the J gene TRBJ1-2; D is undetermined. This CDR3 comprises 12 residues. Germline V CDR1 and CDR2: DFQATT, SNEGSKA (reference sequence). V lost 3 bases and J lost 4, with 9 bases in between. Here the CDR3 reads CSASNPAYGYTF. CDR3 sequence (DNA): TGCAGTGCTAGCAATCCAGCCTATGGCTACACCTTC.

A few counts support this clonotype. A much larger clone is a single base away; this may be a read error. Lacking the conserved final phenylalanine or tryptophan, this CDR3 likely reflects a read error. The J gene is TRBJ1-1, the V gene TRBV19; a weak D match, TRBD1 (5 bases). Looked up from germline, CDR1 is LNHDA and CDR2 is SQIVND (reference sequence). This CDR3 spans 14 amino acids. Trimming pared 4 bases from V and 4 bases from J, leaving 13 bases between. Here the CDR3 DNA reads TGTGCCAGTAGTAGCGGTATGGGGGTCACTGAAGCTTTCCTT. Protein: CASSSGMGVTEAFL.

This clonotype was counted at least ten times. The rearrangement links TRBV9 to TRBJ2-3; tentative D call: TRBD1 (6 bases). With 3 bases removed from V and 1 base from J, the gap between germline ends came to 12 bases. Germline CDR1 reads SGDLS; CDR2 reads YYNGEE. CDR3 length: 15 amino acids. The CDR3 loop is CASSERAGGTDTQYF. In DNA, the CDR3 is TGTGCCAGCAGCGAGAGGGCAGGGGGCACAGATACGCAGTATTTT.

The chain employs TRBV4-1 and TRBJ2-7, with 9 bases that match TRBD1. The germline V gene has CDR1 MGHRA and CDR2 YSYEKL. V was pared by 2 bases and J by 1 base, with 9 bases of the junction left unmatched. The CDR3 is 17 amino acids. CDR3: CASSQSDRGTGSYEQYF. The CDR3 DNA reads TGCGCCAGCAGCCAATCGGATCGGGGGACAGGGTCCTACGAGCAGTACTTC.

In this sample, this clonotype turned up a few times. The chain uses TRBV19 and TRBJ2-2; unclear D gene. Germline assignment: CDR1 LNHDA and CDR2 SQIVND (reference sequence). This CDR3 is built from 12 residues. The V end lost 7 bases, the J end lost 6 bases, and 9 bases lay between the germline ends. The CDR3 here is CASILGPGELFF. CDR3 nucleotide sequence: TGTGCCAGTATTTTAGGGCCCGGGGAGCTGTTTTTT. The whole variable domain, remainder taken from reference TRBV19 and TRBJ2-2, is DGGITQSPKYLFRKEGQNVTLSCEQNLNHDAMYWYRQDPGQGLRLIYYSQIVNDFQKGDIAEGYSVSREKKESFPLTVTSAQKNPTAFYLCASILGPGELFFGEGSRLTVL.

The table lists this clonotype with a count of one. The genes are TRBV24-1 and TRBJ2-3; TRBD1 matches at 8 bases. V gave up 4 bases and J gave up 9 bases; unmatched junction bases: 11. Germline V gene data show CDR1 as KGHDR and CDR2 as SFDVKD. This CDR3 has 15 amino acids. DNA for the CDR3: TGTGCCACCAGTGAGGGGGACATAGGGACAGGAACGCAGTATTTT. The encoded protein is CATSEGDIGTGTQYF.

The gene calls are TRBV7-2 and TRBJ1-4; D possibly corresponds to TRBD1 (5 bases). Trimming removed 4 bases from V and 4 bases from J, with 13 bases in between. The CDR3 runs 15 residues. CDR1 SGHTA and CDR2 FQGNSA come from the germline V gene. The CDR3 coding sequence is TGTGCCAGCAGCTCGGCGCGGGGGATTAATGAAAAACTGTTTTTT. As protein: CASSSARGINEKLFF.

V gene TRBV12-3 or TRBV12-4 combines with J gene TRBJ2-1; D may correspond to TRBD1 or TRBD2 (5 bases each). The CDR3 is 14 residues long. Trimming cost V 7 bases and J 5 bases, with 15 bases left between them. The CDR3 here is CASIIGAINNEQFF. For the CDR3, the DNA is TGTGCCAGCATCATCGGGGCGATCAACAATGAGCAGTTCTTC.

In this sample, this clonotype turned up many times. In nucleotides, the CDR3 is TGTGCCAGCAGCCCACAGGGAGATACGCAGTATTTT. It encodes CASSPQGDTQYF. This chain connects TRBV7-2 to TRBJ2-3, with a possible D match to TRBD1 (6 bases). Trimming shortened V by 5 bases and J by 5 bases, and 8 bases separated the two germline ends. Germline-derived CDR1 and CDR2 are SGHTA and FQGNSA. This CDR3 is built from 12 residues.

The sample holds many counts of this clonotype. This sequence joins TRBV27 and TRBJ2-5; D unresolved. Germline CDR1 is MNHEY and CDR2 is SMNVEV (reference sequence). This CDR3 is built from 12 residues. V was clipped by 5 bases and J by 1 base, with 5 bases between them. The CDR3 region has the DNA TGTGCCAGCAGTCACTCCCAAGAGACCCAGTACTTC. Translated, it gives CASSHSQETQYF.

This clonotype was detected ten times or more. The rearrangement joins TRBV5-1 to TRBJ2-2, with 7 bases that match TRBD1. The germline V gene has CDR1 SGHRS and CDR2 YFSETQ. CDR3 length: 14 residues. V shed 2 bases, J shed 3 bases, and the junction held 1 base outside the gene matches. CDR3 nucleotides: TGCGCCAGCAGCTTTGACAGGGACACCGGGGAGCTGTTTTTT. It specifies CASSFDRDTGELFF.